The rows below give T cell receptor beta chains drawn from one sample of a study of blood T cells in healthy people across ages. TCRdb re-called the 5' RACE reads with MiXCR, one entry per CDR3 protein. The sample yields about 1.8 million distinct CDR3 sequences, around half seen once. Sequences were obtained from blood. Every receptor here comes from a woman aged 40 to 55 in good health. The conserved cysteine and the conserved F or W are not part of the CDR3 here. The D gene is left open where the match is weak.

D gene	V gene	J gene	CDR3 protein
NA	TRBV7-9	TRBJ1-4	ASSEDPLVGEKLF
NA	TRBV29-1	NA	SVEGSYLYEQY
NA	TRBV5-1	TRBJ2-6	ASAKSGANVLT
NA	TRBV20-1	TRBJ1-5	SAREPYNQPQH
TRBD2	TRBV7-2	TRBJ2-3	ASSQGSGGNTDTQY
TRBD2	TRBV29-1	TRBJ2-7	SVQKRGGYNEQY
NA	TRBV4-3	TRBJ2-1	ASSQAGALYSEQF
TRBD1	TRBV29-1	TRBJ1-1	SVSDRATEAF
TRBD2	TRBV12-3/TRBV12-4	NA	ASSLRSAGVGETQY
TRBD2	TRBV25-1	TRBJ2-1	AGSEKTSGGDNEQF
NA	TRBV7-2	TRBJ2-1	ASSLAQGVHNEQF
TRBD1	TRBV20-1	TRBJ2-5	SARYRGIQETQY
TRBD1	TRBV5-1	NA	ASSSKTGTGTYQETQF
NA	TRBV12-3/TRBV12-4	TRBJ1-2	ASSRRDSDGYT
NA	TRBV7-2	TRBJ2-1	ASSSPANEQF
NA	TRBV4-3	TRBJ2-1	ASSQDERGGPNEQF
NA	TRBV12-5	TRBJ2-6	ASGFTMAANSGANVLT
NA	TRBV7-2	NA	ASSFMTGAHEQY
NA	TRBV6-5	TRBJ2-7	ASSYSKAGRSSSYEQY
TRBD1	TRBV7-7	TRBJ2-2	ASSFTGGTGELF
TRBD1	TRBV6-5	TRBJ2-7	ASRIYRDSSYEQY
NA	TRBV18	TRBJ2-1	ASSPSLDNEQF
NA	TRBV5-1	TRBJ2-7	ASSLETDSSYEQY
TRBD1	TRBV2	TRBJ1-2	ASSFDRGEGGYT
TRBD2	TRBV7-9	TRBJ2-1	ASSTSRSSGGYNEQF
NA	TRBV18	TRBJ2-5	ASSPDQSETQY
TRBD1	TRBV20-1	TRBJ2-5	SAPQGAGETQY
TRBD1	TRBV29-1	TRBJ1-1	SVKDRGLDTEAF
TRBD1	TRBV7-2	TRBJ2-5	ASSDRGYEETQY
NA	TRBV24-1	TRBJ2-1	ATSDLGRGRNEQF
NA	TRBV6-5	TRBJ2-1	ASSYRTVGEQF
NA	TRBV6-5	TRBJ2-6	ASSLTYSGANVLT
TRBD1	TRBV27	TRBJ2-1	ASSLDRGYYNEQF
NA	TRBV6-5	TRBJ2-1	ASKAGAPYNEQF
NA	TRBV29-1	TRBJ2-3	SVVQAITDTQY
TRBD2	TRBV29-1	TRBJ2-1	SVETSGFAGEQF
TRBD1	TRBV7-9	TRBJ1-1	ASSSYRGQLNTEAF
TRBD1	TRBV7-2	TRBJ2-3	ASSRTLRQGTTDTQY
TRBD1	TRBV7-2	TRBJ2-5	ASSRQGGHQETQY
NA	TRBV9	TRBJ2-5	ASSASGAGTQY
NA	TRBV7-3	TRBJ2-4	ASSLIAGAENIQY
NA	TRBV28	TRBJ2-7	ASSLGGMLTYEQY
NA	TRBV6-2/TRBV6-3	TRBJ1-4	ASSYFGQRRNEKLF